Below are 10 T cell receptor beta chains sequenced from a single sample in a study of T cells after yellow fever vaccination. TCRdb re-derived calls from the 5' RACE reads in MiXCR, one entry per CDR3 protein. The sample lists 500,000 to 650,000 distinct CDR3 sequences, about a sixth occurring once. The sample consisted of PBMCs, taken more than 4 days after the first yellow fever vaccination. The receptor source for this set is a man aged 18 to 35 who received the YFV17D yellow fever vaccine.

The V call is TRBV30, the J call TRBJ1-5; D gene ambiguous. Deletions cut 3 bases from V and 3 bases from J, with 15 bases between. This CDR3 contains 15 residues. Germline V gives CDR1 GTSNPN, CDR2 SVGIG (reference sequence). The CDR3 protein is CAWRGKLTLNQPQHF. The CDR3 nucleotides read TGTGCCTGGAGAGGGAAGCTTACTCTCAATCAGCCCCAGCATTTT.

This sequence joins TRBV28 and TRBJ1-5; D is possibly TRBD1 (5 bases). V lost 5 bases and J 6 bases, leaving 17 bases between the germline ends. CDR3 length: 15 amino acids. Per germline, CDR1 MDHEN and CDR2 SYDVKM. The CDR3 spells CASSPQGELGQPQHF. The CDR3 DNA reads TGTGCCAGCAGTCCACAAGGGGAGTTAGGTCAGCCCCAGCATTTT.

The table lists this clonotype with a few counts. This chain uses TRBV12-3 or TRBV12-4 with TRBJ2-3; 7 nucleotides agree with TRBD1. The CDR3 sequence is 13 residues long. V shed 6 bases, J shed 7 bases, and the junction held 7 bases outside the gene matches. CDR3 in amino acids: CASRTTGQNTQYF. CDR3 bases: TGTGCCAGCAGGACGACAGGGCAAAATACGCAGTATTTT.

The rearrangement uses TRBV7-9 and TRBJ1-1; D may be TRBD1 (5 bases). Germline V lookup: CDR1 SEHNR, CDR2 FQNEAQ (reference sequence). V was trimmed by 7 bases and J by 4 bases, leaving 10 bases between them. The CDR3 spans 12 residues. The CDR3 region has the DNA TGTGCCAGCAACCTGGGGGGCACTGAAGCTTTCTTT. It specifies CASNLGGTEAFF.

There are a few counts of this clonotype. The chain recombines TRBV9 with TRBJ2-3; 8 nucleotides align to TRBD1. The trim removed 0 bases at V and 3 bases at J, leaving 3 bases unmatched. The CDR3 totals 15 residues. Germline CDR1 is SGDLS and CDR2 is YYNGEE. CDR3 sequence: CASSVAGGATDTQYF. CDR3 DNA: TGTGCCAGCAGCGTAGCAGGGGGCGCGACAGATACGCAGTATTTT. Together with reference TRBV9 and TRBJ2-3, the CDR3 gives the full variable domain: DSGVTQTPKHLITATGQRVTLRCSPRSGDLSVYWYQQSLDQGLQFLIQYYNGEERAKGNILERFSAQQFPDLHSELNLSSLELGDSALYFCASSVAGGATDTQYFGPGTRLTVL.

This clonotype occurred a few times. This chain connects TRBV7-6 to TRBJ2-5; TRBD1 agrees at 7 bases. The CDR3 is 17 amino acids. V lost 1 base and J lost 5; bases outside the gene matches: 13. From germline, CDR1 is SGHVS and CDR2 FNYEAQ. The CDR3, as DNA: TGTGCCAGCAGCTTAGGGCGCGACAGGGAGTTTTGGGAGACCCAGTACTTC. Translation gives CASSLGRDREFWETQYF.

In this sample, this clonotype turned up a few times. The chain couples TRBV2 to TRBJ2-3; 10 nucleotides match TRBD2. CDR1 is SNHLY and CDR2 is FYNNEI in the germline V gene. The CDR3 is made up of 14 amino acids. J lost 5 bases, V lost 7 bases, and 6 bases had no gene match. The CDR3 coding sequence is TGTGCCAGCAAGAGCGGGGGGGCCAAAGATACGCAGTATTTT. This gives the protein CASKSGGAKDTQYF.

This clonotype was seen a handful of times. V is TRBV6-1 and J is TRBJ2-7; possible D gene TRBD2, 5 bases. The V gene's germline CDR1 is MNHNS and CDR2 SASEGT. There are 14 residues in the CDR3. The V and J ends lost 6 bases and 5 bases respectively, with 17 bases between them. CDR3 nucleotide sequence: TGTGCCAGCAGGCCCCTCTTAACGGGGAACGAGCAGTACTTC. It translates to CASRPLLTGNEQYF.

The CDR3 loop reads CASSQEFRPYEQYF. CDR3 nucleotides: TGCGCCAGCAGCCAAGAATTCAGACCCTACGAGCAGTACTTC. The rearrangement uses TRBV4-1 and TRBJ2-7, with D hard to call. Trimming took 0 bases from V and 2 from J, leaving 8 bases between them. This CDR3 has 14 residues. The V gene's germline CDR1 is MGHRA and CDR2 YSYEKL.

This rearrangement joins TRBV27 to TRBJ2-5; D unresolved. The CDR3 contains 12 residues. Germline V gene data show CDR1 as MNHEY and CDR2 as SMNVEV (reference sequence). V was cut by 6 bases and J by 5 bases, with 10 bases left in between. CDR3 coding DNA: TGTGCCAGCAGGTCGGTAGAGGAGACCCAGTACTTC. It is translated as CASRSVEETQYF.